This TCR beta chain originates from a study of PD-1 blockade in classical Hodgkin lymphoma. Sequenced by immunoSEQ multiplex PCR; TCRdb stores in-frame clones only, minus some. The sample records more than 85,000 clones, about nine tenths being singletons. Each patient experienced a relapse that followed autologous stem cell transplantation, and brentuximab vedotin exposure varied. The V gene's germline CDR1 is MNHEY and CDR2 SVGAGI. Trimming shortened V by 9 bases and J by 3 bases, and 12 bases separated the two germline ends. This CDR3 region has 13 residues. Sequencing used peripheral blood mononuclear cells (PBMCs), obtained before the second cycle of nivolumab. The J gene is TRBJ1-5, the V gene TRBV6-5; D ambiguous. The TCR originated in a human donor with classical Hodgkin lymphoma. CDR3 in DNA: TGTGCCAGTGGCGGACGATTCAATCAGCCCCAGCATTTT. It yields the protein CASGGRFNQPQHF.